These T cell receptor beta chains were read from a single sample in a study of siplizumab effects on memory and regulatory T cells. The data were produced by immunoSEQ multiplex PCR, yet TCRdb's version contains in-frame clones alone and is incomplete. The sample has about 64,000 clones; approximately 97% are singletons. Sequencing was done on a sample of naive CD8+ T cells sorted from blood. The receptors originated from a human donor in good health. Each CDR3 is given with its conserved first and last residue. D genes are given only for firm matches. Part of the rows lack a size; the others show once, few, many or a class for expanded clones.

d_call	v_call	clone_size	j_call	cdr3_aa	cdr3_nt
NA	TRBV2	NA	TRBJ2-1	CASSAGSSYNEQFF	TGTGCCAGCAGTGCTGGGAGCTCCTACAATGAGCAGTTCTTC
TRBD2	TRBV2	NA	TRBJ2-2	CASSRSSGGSKTGELFF	TGTGCCAGCAGTAGATCTAGCGGGGGGTCTAAGACCGGGGAGCTGTTTTTT
NA	TRBV30	NA	TRBJ2-7	CAWSWDISYEQYF	TGTGCCTGGAGCTGGGACATAAGCTACGAGCAGTACTTC
NA	TRBV6-6	NA	TRBJ1-1	CASSYLGGDTEAFF	TGTGCCAGCAGTTACCTGGGGGGGGACACTGAAGCTTTCTTT
NA	TRBV4-3	NA	TRBJ2-3	CASSQDPAPSTDTQYF	TGCGCCAGCAGCCAAGATCCCGCGCCTAGCACAGATACGCAGTATTTT
TRBD1	TRBV19	once	TRBJ1-3	CASSMSPGGMGNTIYF	TGTGCCAGTAGTATGTCCCCAGGGGGCATGGGAAACACCATATATTTT
NA	TRBV2	NA	TRBJ1-5	CASSAGWGGASNQPQHF	TGTGCCAGCAGTGCGGGCTGGGGGGGCGCAAGCAATCAGCCCCAGCATTTT
NA	TRBV9	NA	TRBJ2-3	CASSPPGPGADTQYF	TGTGCCAGCAGCCCCCCGGGCCCGGGCGCAGATACGCAGTATTTT
NA	TRBV30	NA	TRBJ1-1	CAWRAPPANTEAFF	TGTGCCTGGAGAGCCCCCCCGGCGAACACTGAAGCTTTCTTT
NA	TRBV2	NA	TRBJ2-7	CASSEEWRGPLYEQYF	TGTGCCAGCAGTGAAGAATGGCGGGGGCCGCTTTACGAGCAGTACTTC
TRBD1	TRBV28	NA	TRBJ1-1	CASSFDPGTGGTEAFF	TGTGCCAGCAGTTTCGACCCCGGGACAGGGGGGACTGAAGCTTTCTTT
TRBD1	TRBV5-6	NA	TRBJ2-1	CASSLVGTGVYNEQFF	TGTGCCAGCAGCTTGGTAGGGACAGGGGTATACAATGAGCAGTTCTTC
NA	TRBV5-1	NA	TRBJ2-7	CASSFDRSYEQYF	TGCGCCAGCAGCTTTGACAGATCCTACGAGCAGTACTTC
NA	TRBV19	NA	TRBJ1-2	CASRGRGGYGYTF	TGTGCCAGTAGGGGTAGGGGCGGCTATGGCTACACCTTC
TRBD2	TRBV9	NA	TRBJ2-3	CASSPWDYTDTQYF	TGTGCCAGCAGCCCCTGGGACTACACAGATACGCAGTATTTT
NA	TRBV5-1	NA	TRBJ2-3	CASSFETPIQDTQYF	TGCGCCAGCAGCTTCGAGACCCCAATACAAGATACGCAGTATTTT
TRBD1	TRBV7-8	NA	TRBJ1-2	CASSLAGDRGVEGYTF	TGTGCCAGCAGCTTAGCGGGGGACAGGGGTGTAGAAGGCTACACCTTC
NA	TRBV12-5	NA	TRBJ2-3	CASGLVPDGSLDTQYF	TGTGCTAGTGGTTTGGTACCGGACGGGTCCCTGGATACGCAGTATTTT
NA	TRBV27	NA	TRBJ2-1	CASSLGANEQFF	TGTGCCAGCAGTTTAGGGGCTAATGAGCAGTTCTTC
NA	TRBV27	NA	TRBJ2-7	CASSLGSEQYF	TGTGCCAGCAGCCTAGGGTCCGAGCAGTACTTC
NA	TRBV7-9	NA	TRBJ2-7	CASRGDVAGKPYEQYF	TGTGCCAGCAGGGGGGACGTGGCGGGGAAACCCTACGAGCAGTACTTC
TRBD2	TRBV6-5	NA	TRBJ2-1	CASSWGPTSVNNEQFF	TGTGCCAGCAGTTGGGGTCCGACTAGCGTCAACAATGAGCAGTTCTTC
NA	TRBV5-1	NA	TRBJ2-7	CASSLASSYEQYF	TGCGCCAGCAGCTTGGCCTCCTCCTACGAGCAGTACTTC
NA	TRBV6-1	NA	TRBJ2-1	CASSELGSGAWDEQFF	TGTGCCAGCAGTGAACTCGGGTCGGGGGCTTGGGATGAGCAGTTCTTC
NA	TRBV11-2	NA	TRBJ1-2	CASSQGDLYGYTF	TGTGCCAGCAGCCAAGGGGATCTATATGGCTACACCTTC
NA	TRBV6-1	NA	TRBJ2-2	CASSEDHGVYRELFF	TGTGCCAGCAGTGAAGATCACGGCGTCTACCGGGAGCTGTTTTTT
NA	TRBV5-5	NA	TRBJ1-1	CASSPGPNTEAFF	TGTGCCAGCAGCCCCGGACCTAACACTGAAGCTTTCTTT
NA	TRBV27	NA	TRBJ2-7	CASSPSGGPAPTYEQYF	TGTGCCAGCAGCCCTTCCGGAGGCCCAGCGCCTACCTACGAGCAGTACTTC
NA	TRBV27	NA	TRBJ2-2	CASGPQGGELFF	TGTGCCAGCGGACCCCAAGGGGGGGAGCTGTTTTTT
TRBD1	TRBV5-6	NA	TRBJ1-3	CASSWGTGQGNTIYF	TGTGCCAGTTCCTGGGGGACAGGGCAAGGAAACACCATATATTTT
NA	TRBV30	NA	TRBJ2-1	CAWSWQSSNEQFF	TGTGCCTGGAGCTGGCAGAGCTCCAATGAGCAGTTCTTC
TRBD1	TRBV4-3	NA	TRBJ2-1	CASNGKTGGFLVF	TGCGCCAGCAATGGTAAGACAGGGGGGTTTCTGGTCTTC
TRBD1	TRBV9	NA	TRBJ2-7	CASSGDRDPYEQYF	TGTGCCAGCAGCGGAGACAGGGATCCCTACGAGCAGTACTTC
NA	TRBV5-1	once	TRBJ2-3	CASSLSNTDTQYF	TGCGCCAGCAGCTTAAGCAACACAGATACGCAGTATTTT
NA	TRBV7-6	NA	TRBJ1-1	CASSPSPVNTEAFF	TGTGCCAGCAGCCCATCGCCGGTGAACACTGAAGCTTTCTTT
NA	TRBV28	NA	TRBJ2-7	CASSLIGVSYEQYF	TGTGCCAGCAGTTTAATCGGGGTCTCCTACGAGCAGTACTTC
NA	TRBV28	NA	TRBJ2-1	CASSLGGPPSYNEQFF	TGTGCCAGCAGTTTAGGGGGGCCCCCCTCCTACAATGAGCAGTTCTTC
NA	TRBV13	NA	TRBJ2-3	CASSFYGGSTDTQYF	TGTGCCAGCAGCTTTTATGGGGGGAGCACAGATACGCAGTATTTT
NA	TRBV29-1	once	TRBJ1-2	CSVEDREGTF	TGCAGCGTTGAGGATAGGGAGGGTACCTTC